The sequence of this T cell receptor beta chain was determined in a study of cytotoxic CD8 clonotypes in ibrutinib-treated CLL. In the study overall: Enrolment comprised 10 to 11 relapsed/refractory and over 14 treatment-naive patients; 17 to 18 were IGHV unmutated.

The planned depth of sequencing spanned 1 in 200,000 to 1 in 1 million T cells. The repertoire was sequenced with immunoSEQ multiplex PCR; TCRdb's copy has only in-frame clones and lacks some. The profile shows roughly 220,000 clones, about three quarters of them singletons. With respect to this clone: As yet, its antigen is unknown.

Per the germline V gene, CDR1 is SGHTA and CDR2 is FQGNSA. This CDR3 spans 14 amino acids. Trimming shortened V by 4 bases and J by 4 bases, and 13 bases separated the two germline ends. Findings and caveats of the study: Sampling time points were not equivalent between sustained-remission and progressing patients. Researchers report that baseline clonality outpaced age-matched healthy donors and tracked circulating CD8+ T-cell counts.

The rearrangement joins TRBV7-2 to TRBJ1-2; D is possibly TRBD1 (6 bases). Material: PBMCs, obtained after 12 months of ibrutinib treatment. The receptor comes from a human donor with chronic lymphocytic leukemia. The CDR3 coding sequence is TGTGCCAGCAGCTCACAGGGTACGGGCTATGGCTACACCTTC. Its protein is CASSSQGTGYGYTF.